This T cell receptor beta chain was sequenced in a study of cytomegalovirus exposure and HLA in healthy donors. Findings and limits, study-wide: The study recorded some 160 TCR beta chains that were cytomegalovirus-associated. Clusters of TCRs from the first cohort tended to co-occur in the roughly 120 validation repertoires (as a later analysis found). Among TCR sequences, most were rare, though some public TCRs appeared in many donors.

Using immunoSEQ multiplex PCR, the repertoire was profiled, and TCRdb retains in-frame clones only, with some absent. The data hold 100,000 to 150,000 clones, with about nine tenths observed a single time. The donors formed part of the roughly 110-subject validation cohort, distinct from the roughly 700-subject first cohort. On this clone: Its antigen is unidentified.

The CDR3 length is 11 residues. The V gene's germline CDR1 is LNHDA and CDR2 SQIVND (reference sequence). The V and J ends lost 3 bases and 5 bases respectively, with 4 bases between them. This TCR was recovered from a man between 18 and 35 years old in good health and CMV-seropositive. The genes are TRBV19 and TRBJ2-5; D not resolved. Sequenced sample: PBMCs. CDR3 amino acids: CASSMRETQYF. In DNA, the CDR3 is TGTGCCAGTAGTATGAGGGAGACCCAGTACTTC.